This is a list of T cell receptor beta chains from one sample in a study of T cells in Graves' hyperthyroidism and ophthalmopathy. TCRdb called the multiplex PCR reads again in MiXCR, with one record for every CDR3 protein. Of hundreds of thousands of distinct CDR3 sequences in the sample, approximately 19% were seen once. Specimen: blood. The receptor source for this set is a woman aged 45-60 years with Graves' hyperthyroidism that later progressed to Graves' ophthalmopathy. Each CDR3 is given with its conserved first and last residue. D genes are given only for firm matches. Clone size, where shown, is once, few, many, or a class for clones that have expanded.

v_gene	abundance	d_gene	j_gene	CDR3nt	CDR3aa
TRBV11-2	many	TRBD1	TRBJ2-7	TGTGCCAGCAGCTTCGGGACAGGGGAATTCGAGCAGTACTTC	CASSFGTGEFEQYF
TRBV28	.	TRBD1	TRBJ1-2	TGTGCCACCAATACCCCAGGGGGCGCCAACTATGGCTACACCTTC	CATNTPGGANYGYTF
TRBV7-6	.	.	TRBJ2-6	TGTGCCAGCAGCTTGGGGCAGGGTCCCGGGGCCAACGTCCTGACTTTC	CASSLGQGPGANVLTF
TRBV19	.	.	TRBJ1-1	TGTGCCAGTAGTATGGGAGGGAGGAGTTCCACTGAAGCTTTCTTT	CASSMGGRSSTEAFF
TRBV6-4	few	.	TRBJ1-2	TGTGCCAGCAGTGACTCGATCGGTACGGACACTTTCGGCTATGGCTACACCTTC	CASSDSIGTDTFGYGYTF
TRBV2	many	.	TRBJ2-7	TGTGCCAGCAGTGAAGCGGGAGACGTAAGCAACGAGCAGTACTTC	CASSEAGDVSNEQYF
TRBV2	.	.	TRBJ1-1	TGTGCCAGCAACATTGCCCAGGGATGGACTGAAGCTTTCTTT	CASNIAQGWTEAFF
TRBV18	.	TRBD1	TRBJ1-5	TGTGCCAGCTCTAGGACAGGTCGAGATCAGCCCCAGCATTTT	CASSRTGRDQPQHF
TRBV6-1	.	.	TRBJ1-6	TGTGCCAGCAGCCGACGGGGAGGCCCTAATTCACCCCTCCACTTT	CASSRRGGPNSPLHF
TRBV29-1	once	.	TRBJ1-1	TGCAGCGCCTATGTCTCGGGCACTGAAGCTTTCTTT	CSAYVSGTEAFF
TRBV3-1	few	TRBD1	TRBJ2-7	TGTGCCAGCAGCCAAGCGGACAGGTACGAGCAGTACTTC	CASSQADRYEQYF
TRBV20-1	many	TRBD2	TRBJ2-1	TGCAGTGCTAGTTGGTTTGGTACTAGCGGGGGGCACAATGAGCAGTTCTTC	CSASWFGTSGGHNEQFF
TRBV3-1	many	.	TRBJ2-5	TGTGCCAGCAGCCAACTGGCAGGACCAGGAAGAAAAGAGACCCAGTACTTC	CASSQLAGPGRKETQYF
TRBV19	.	TRBD1	TRBJ2-2	TGTGCCAGTAGTATTTGGGACAGCCGAAAATTTACCGGGGAGCTGTTTTTT	CASSIWDSRKFTGELFF
TRBV29-1	.	.	TRBJ1-4	TGCAGCGTTAGGCGGTGGGGCAGGACGAATGAAAAACTGTTTTTT	CSVRRWGRTNEKLFF
TRBV7-2	many	.	TRBJ2-7	TGTGCCAGCAGCCACCGGGGGTCTGAGCAGTACTTC	CASSHRGSEQYF
TRBV12-3/TRBV12-4	.	.	TRBJ2-2	TGTGCCAGCATTGACACAGGGGAGGGGACCGGGGAGCTGTTTTTT	CASIDTGEGTGELFF
TRBV15	.	TRBD1	TRBJ2-1	TGTGCCACCAGCAGAACAACGGACAGGGCCTACAATGAGCAGTTCTTC	CATSRTTDRAYNEQFF
TRBV30	few	.	TRBJ1-2	TGTGCCTGGAGTCCCTTTGGGGGGGGCCTTCGTCCGCGTACCTATGGCTACACCTTC	CAWSPFGGGLRPRTYGYTF
TRBV7-3	many	TRBD2	TRBJ2-3	TGTGCCAGCAGCTTAACGGCTAGCGGGGGGGCAGATACGCAGTATTTT	CASSLTASGGADTQYF
TRBV12-3/TRBV12-4	many	.	TRBJ2-2	TGTGCCAGCAGAAAACAGGTCACCGGGGAGCTGTTTTTT	CASRKQVTGELFF
TRBV5-1	few	TRBD1	TRBJ1-3	TGCGCCAGCAGCACGAAGGGACAGGGCAACTCTGGAAACACCATATATTTT	CASSTKGQGNSGNTIYF
TRBV12-3/TRBV12-4	once	TRBD1	TRBJ2-3	TGTGCCAGCAGTTCTGGGACAGCTAGCACAGATACGCAGTATTTT	CASSSGTASTDTQYF
TRBV10-3	few	.	TRBJ1-5	TGTGCCATCAGTGAGTCGCAGGTTGATCAGCCCCAGCATTTT	CAISESQVDQPQHF
TRBV5-1	.	.	TRBJ2-1	TGCGCCAGCAGCTTGTATCAAGGGGATGAGCAGTTCTTC	CASSLYQGDEQFF
TRBV24-1	.	.	TRBJ2-2	TGTGCCACCAGTGATTTAGGGCAGGGAGGCACCGGGGAGCTGTTTTTT	CATSDLGQGGTGELFF
TRBV7-9	few	.	TRBJ1-1	TGTGCCAGCAGCTTAGGGCAGGCAAGGCGAACTGAAGCTTTCTTT	CASSLGQARRTEAFF
TRBV12-3/TRBV12-4	few	.	TRBJ1-4	TGTGCCAGCAACCGGCTAGGGTGGGAAAAACTGTTTTTT	CASNRLGWEKLFF
TRBV20-1	few	TRBD1	TRBJ1-6	TGCAGTGCCCTGGGGGGACAGGGCGATTCACCCCTCCACTTT	CSALGGQGDSPLHF
TRBV30	.	.	TRBJ1-6	TGTGCCTGGAAATCGAGGCAGCTCTTTTATAATTCACCCCTCCACTTT	CAWKSRQLFYNSPLHF
TRBV6-1	many	TRBD1	TRBJ1-1	TGTGCCAGCACAAGTACAGGGGCTGGTACTGAAGCTTTCTTT	CASTSTGAGTEAFF
TRBV7-9	.	.	TRBJ2-7	TGTGCCAGCGGGGGGACCTTAATCCACGAGCAGTACTTC	CASGGTLIHEQYF
TRBV18	few	.	TRBJ1-2	TGTGCCAGCTCACCACCGGAGGGATCCCTTTCTGGCTACACCTTC	CASSPPEGSLSGYTF
TRBV3-1	few	.	TRBJ1-4	TGTGCCAGCAGCCACCGGACAGCAACTAATGAAAAACTGTTTTTT	CASSHRTATNEKLFF
TRBV20-1	many	TRBD1	TRBJ2-7	TGCAGTGCTAGAGGCTGGACAGGGGTCAACGAGCAGTACTTC	CSARGWTGVNEQYF
TRBV15	.	TRBD1	TRBJ1-5	TGTGCCACCAGCAAGGACAGGGGGAATCAGCCCCAGCATTTT	CATSKDRGNQPQHF
TRBV5-1	few	TRBD1	TRBJ1-6	TGCGCCAGCAGCTTGGAACGGGGACAGGGGAATTCACCCCTCCACTTT	CASSLERGQGNSPLHF
TRBV15	.	.	TRBJ1-4	TGTGCCACCAGCAGAGAGGGGGCAGGGCGTGTTACTAATGAAAAACTGTTTTTT	CATSREGAGRVTNEKLFF
TRBV3-1	many	.	TRBJ1-1	TGTGCCAGCAGCCAAGGGACCAGGCCAAGCACTGAAGCTTTCTTT	CASSQGTRPSTEAFF
TRBV6-5	.	TRBD2	TRBJ2-7	TGTGCCAGCAGTTACCAGACTAGCGGGGGGGAGCAGTACTTC	CASSYQTSGGEQYF
TRBV7-2	many	TRBD2	TRBJ2-3	TGTGCCAGCAGCTTTAAAGCGGGGGAGGGAGATACGCAGTATTTT	CASSFKAGEGDTQYF
TRBV6-1	few	TRBD1	TRBJ1-6	TGTGCCAGCAGTGAGGGACAGGGGAGGGGGCCCCTCCACTTT	CASSEGQGRGPLHF
TRBV10-1	many	.	TRBJ2-7	TGCGCCAGCAGTGAGGGGGGGTCCCCCTACGAGCAGTACTTC	CASSEGGSPYEQYF
TRBV20-1	few	.	TRBJ1-1	TGCAGTGCTAGAGATTGGGGGGTTTCCACTGAAGCTTTCTTT	CSARDWGVSTEAFF
TRBV6-5	.	TRBD1	TRBJ2-7	TGTGCCAGCAGTTACGTTCGGACAGGGAGCTACGAGCAGTACTTC	CASSYVRTGSYEQYF